The 31 T cell receptor beta chains below all came from one sample that was sequenced in a study of blood T cell dynamics during melanoma immunotherapy (dated by TCRdb to the early 2020s). The library relied on the immunoSEQ multiplex PCR assay. TCRdb's version of the immuneACCESS table is confined to in-frame rearrangements and falls short of the full clone set. An unresolved V gene accounts for under half of the shortfall where checked; the remainder is of unknown origin. The table for this sample lists fewer than 11,000 clones; about nine tenths of them were counted only once. Of the sample, around 10% falls within the top ten clones. The sample's time point label is to be understood as: pre-treatment baseline. Source: blood, taken from a patient treated with checkpoint blockade. The origin of the receptors is a human donor with melanoma.

The V gene is TRBV5-8, the J gene TRBJ2-1; 7 positions agree with TRBD1. This CDR3 spans 15 amino acids. Looked up from germline, CDR1 is SGHTS and CDR2 is YDEGEE. V lost 1 base to trimming and J lost 3 bases; unmatched junction nucleotides: 4. CDR3 residues: CASSLSGTVYNEQFF. CDR3 sequence (DNA): TGTGCCAGCAGCTTGTCCGGGACAGTCTACAATGAGCAGTTCTTC.

This clone was seen only a few times. This sequence joins TRBV5-1 and TRBJ2-1; 11 bases are a match to TRBD1. CDR1 SGHRS and CDR2 YFSETQ come from the germline V gene. The J segment lost 4 bases and the V segment lost 2 bases, leaving 2 bases of the junction unmatched. This CDR3 is 15 amino acids long. The CDR3: CASSFGTGGYNEQFF. In DNA form, the CDR3 reads TGCGCCAGCAGCTTCGGGACAGGGGGATACAATGAGCAGTTCTTC.

This clone was seen only once. The chain has TRBV28 and TRBJ1-2, with TRBD1 identical over 9 bases. Germline V gene lookup returns CDR1 MDHEN and CDR2 SYDVKM. The CDR3 length is 16 residues. After removal of 4 bases from V and 4 bases from J, the junction contained 10 bases not matched to a gene. CDR3 protein: CASSSSLTGGRYGYTF. The CDR3 nucleotides are TGTGCCAGCAGTTCCTCGTTAACAGGGGGCCGCTATGGCTACACCTTC.

The chain couples TRBV5-1 to TRBJ1-1; D is perhaps TRBD1 (5 bases). The CDR3 is 14 amino acids. Germline CDR1 reads SGHRS; CDR2 reads YFSETQ. Trimming took off 0 bases at V and 6 bases at J, with 12 bases between the two ends. CDR3 coding DNA: TGCGCCAGCAGCTTGGTTGGGGGGGTCGCTGAAGCTTTCTTT. Its protein product is CASSLVGGVAEAFF.

This chain links TRBV5-1 with TRBJ2-7; 8 bases align to TRBD2. The V gene's germline CDR1 is SGHRS and CDR2 YFSETQ. V shed 4 bases and J 3 bases; nucleotides not matched to a gene: 6. The CDR3 contains 14 residues. CDR3 bases: TGCGCCAGCAGCCCGGGGAGCGGGGGCTACGAGCAGTACTTC. Residues: CASSPGSGGYEQYF. Looking up the rest from reference TRBV5-1 and TRBJ2-7 gives the full variable domain: KAGVTQTPRYLIKTRGQQVTLSCSPISGHRSVSWYQQTPGQGLQFLFEYFSETQRNKGNFPGRFSGRQFSNSRSEMNVSTLELGDSALYLCASSPGSGGYEQYFGPGTRLTVT.

V usage is TRBV19 and J usage is TRBJ2-6, with D maybe TRBD1 (5 bases). The germline gives CDR1 LNHDA, CDR2 SQIVND (reference sequence). This CDR3 is built from 15 residues. Trimming removed 6 bases from V and 2 bases from J, with 11 bases in between. This chain's CDR3 is CASSNLGAGANVLTF. DNA for the CDR3: TGTGCCAGTAGCAACTTAGGGGCTGGGGCCAACGTCCTGACTTTC.

This clone was seen a few times. The chain carries TRBV19 and TRBJ1-1; D uncertain. V lost 5 bases and J lost 5, with 12 bases in between. The CDR3 covers 13 residues. Germline values: CDR1 LNHDA, CDR2 SQIVND (reference sequence). The DNA for the CDR3 is TGTGCCAGTAGTCCCCACCTCAGAACTGAAGCTTTCTTT. It yields the protein CASSPHLRTEAFF.

The chain carries TRBV5-4 and TRBJ2-1; unclear D gene. The CDR3 totals 14 residues. From germline, CDR1 is SGHNT and CDR2 YYREEE (reference sequence). With 2 bases removed from V and 3 bases from J, the gap between germline ends came to 9 bases. The CDR3 sequence: CASSLGLNYNEQFF. The CDR3 region has the DNA TGTGCCAGCAGCTTAGGCCTGAACTACAATGAGCAGTTCTTC.

This clone came up once. The chain recombines TRBV11-2 with TRBJ2-5; TRBD1 is a possible D gene (6 bases). CDR1 and CDR2 from the germline V gene are SGHAT and FQNNGV. The V end was cut by 7 bases, the J end by 0 bases, with 9 bases between. The CDR3 extends over 13 amino acids. The CDR3 is CASTTGYQETQYF. The CDR3 DNA sequence: TGTGCCAGCACCACAGGGTACCAAGAGACCCAGTACTTC.

The chain employs TRBV5-1 and TRBJ2-1, with D unclear. The CDR3 consists of 13 residues. CDR1 is SGHRS, CDR2 YFSETQ, per germline. V lost 3 bases, J lost 5 bases, and 9 bases lay in between. CDR3 amino acids: CASSWNTNNEQFF. In DNA form, the CDR3 reads TGCGCCAGCAGCTGGAATACAAACAATGAGCAGTTCTTC.

V usage is TRBV5-1 and J usage is TRBJ2-7; the match to TRBD1 covers 8 bases. The length of the CDR3 is 15 residues. V shed 1 base, J shed 6 bases, and the junction held 9 bases outside the gene matches. CDR1 and CDR2 from the germline V gene are SGHRS and YFSETQ. CDR3 sequence (DNA): TGCGCCAGCAGCTTGACAGGGGGGACCCGCATCGAGCAGTACTTC. This translates into CASSLTGGTRIEQYF.

V usage is TRBV7-6 and J usage is TRBJ2-7; the D is unclear. The V and J ends lost 5 bases and 0 bases respectively, with 11 bases between them. The germline gives CDR1 SGHVS, CDR2 FNYEAQ. This CDR3 is 14 amino acids long. CDR3 region: CASSRTLSSYEQYF. CDR3 nucleotides: TGTGCCAGCAGCCGGACGTTATCCTCCTACGAGCAGTACTTC.

This sequence joins TRBV1 and TRBJ2-5; the listed D gene, TRBD1, was not tested against the DNA. TRBV1 is flagged as a pseudogene. The CDR3 runs to 16 residues. The CDR3 region has the DNA TGCACCAGCCCCCCCCCGGCAGGGGCGCCCCAAGAGACCCAGTACTTC. This gives the protein CTSPPPAGAPQETQYF.

The gene calls are TRBV5-6 and TRBJ1-2; D is perhaps TRBD1 (6 bases). V gave up 3 bases and J gave up 7 bases, with 16 bases separating them. The CDR3 totals 14 residues. Per the germline V gene, CDR1 is SGHDT and CDR2 is YYEEEE. In DNA form, the CDR3 reads TGTGCCAGCAGCTCATGGGGGGGGCAGATTGGCTACACCTTC. Amino acids: CASSSWGGQIGYTF.

V is TRBV10-2 and J is TRBJ2-1; 8 nucleotides line up with TRBD2. The CDR3 is 14 residues long. The germline V gene has CDR1 WSHSY and CDR2 SAAADI. The junction had 4 bases not matched to a gene; V was cut back by 8 bases and J by 1 base. CDR3 DNA: TGCGCCAGCGTTAGCGGGGTTTCCTACAATGAGCAGTTCTTC. It translates to CASVSGVSYNEQFF.

The chain is built from TRBV15 and TRBJ2-1, with D possibly TRBD2 on 6 matching bases. There are 16 residues in the CDR3. The ends were cut back, 0 bases at V and 5 bases at J, with 14 bases in the middle. The germline V gene encodes CDR1 LNHNV and CDR2 YYDKDF (reference sequence). CDR3 sequence: CATSREGLTANNEQFF. The DNA of the CDR3 is TGTGCCACCAGCAGAGAGGGACTGACAGCCAACAATGAGCAGTTCTTC.

The rearrangement uses TRBV6-1 and TRBJ2-2, with 9 bases fitting TRBD2. CDR3 length equals 15 residues. V trimming: 0 bases; J trimming: 6 bases; junction bases outside the gene matches: 2. Germline CDR1 is MNHNS and CDR2 is SASEGT. The CDR3 loop is CASSEAAGGPGELFF. The CDR3 coding sequence is TGTGCCAGCAGTGAAGCGGCGGGAGGGCCCGGGGAGCTGTTTTTT.

The chain joins TRBV6-5 to TRBJ1-2; D is possibly TRBD1 (5 bases). This CDR3 contains 15 residues. From germline, CDR1 is MNHEY and CDR2 SVGAGI. V was clipped by 6 bases and J by 3 bases, with 17 bases between them. CDR3: CASSPIGGIHYGYTF. Written as DNA, the CDR3 is TGTGCCAGCAGCCCAATCGGGGGAATACACTATGGCTACACCTTC.

The chain combines TRBV5-1 with TRBJ2-2, with D perhaps matching TRBD1 (6 bases). Germline V gene data show CDR1 as SGHRS and CDR2 as YFSETQ. The CDR3 has 17 amino acids. The germline V and J ends were trimmed by 4 bases and 3 bases, with 19 bases remaining between them. DNA of the CDR3: TGCGCCAGCAGCCCACTCAACAGGGAGCGGTACACCGGGGAGCTGTTTTTT. Translation: CASSPLNRERYTGELFF.

The J gene is TRBJ1-1, the V gene TRBV27; D is unresolved. Germline-derived CDR1 and CDR2 are MNHEY and SMNVEV (reference sequence). The CDR3 is 15 amino acids. V was cut by 1 base and J by 3 bases, with 12 bases left in between. The CDR3 loop is CASSLYVTGDTEAFF. The DNA of the CDR3 is TGTGCCAGCAGTTTATATGTTACCGGGGACACTGAAGCTTTCTTT.

This clone was detected a few times. V gene TRBV7-2 combines with J gene TRBJ1-5; D call uncertain. V was clipped by 5 bases and J by 6 bases, with 8 bases between them. The CDR3 length is 12 residues. Germline V gene lookup returns CDR1 SGHTA and CDR2 FQGNSA. The CDR3 here is CASSLAGQPQHF. CDR3 DNA: TGTGCCAGCAGCCTTGCCGGTCAGCCCCAGCATTTT.

The chain links TRBV6-5 to TRBJ2-1; 9 nucleotides align to TRBD1. The CDR3 is 15 residues long. Trimming cost V 6 bases and J 6 bases; bases outside gene matches: 9. Germline lookup yields CDR1 MNHEY and CDR2 SVGAGI. The CDR3 bases are TGTGCCAGCAGGCGGTCGGGACAGGGTCCCAATGAGCAGTTCTTC. Its translation is CASRRSGQGPNEQFF.

The rearrangement joins TRBV6-5 to TRBJ2-3, with D tentatively TRBD2 (6 bases). V lost 6 bases and J lost 2, with 12 bases in between. CDR1 and CDR2 from the germline V gene are MNHEY and SVGAGI. The CDR3 is 14 residues long. The CDR3 reads CASREGGFTDTQYF. The CDR3 bases are TGTGCCAGCAGGGAGGGTGGATTCACAGATACGCAGTATTTT.

CDR3 sequence (DNA): TGTGCCAGCAGTTCAGGGACAGGGGGTCGGACTAGACTCCACGAGCAGTACTTC. It is translated as CASSSGTGGRTRLHEQYF. This chain uses TRBV27 with TRBJ2-7, with 11 bases lining up with TRBD1. Germline V gene lookup returns CDR1 MNHEY and CDR2 SMNVEV (reference sequence). This CDR3 is 18 amino acids long. The J segment lost 5 bases and the V segment lost 4 bases, leaving 16 bases of the junction unmatched.

The chain joins TRBV5-6 to TRBJ2-1; 8 bases are shared with TRBD1. Germline lookup yields CDR1 SGHDT and CDR2 YYEEEE. V lost 1 base to trimming and J lost 7 bases; unmatched junction nucleotides: 1. There are 13 residues in the CDR3. The CDR3: CASSLQGANEQFF. Here the CDR3 DNA reads TGTGCCAGCAGCTTGCAGGGGGCGAATGAGCAGTTCTTC.

The V gene is TRBV19, the J gene TRBJ1-2; possibly TRBD1 for D (6 bases). Trimming pared 5 bases from V and 11 bases from J, leaving 21 bases between. The length of the CDR3 is 14 residues. From germline, CDR1 is LNHDA and CDR2 SQIVND (reference sequence). As DNA, the CDR3 is TGTGCCAGTAGTCCCCGGGGAGGGGGTGTCAGGTACACCTTC. Protein product: CASSPRGGGVRYTF.

This chain connects TRBV11-2 to TRBJ2-7, with D possibly matching TRBD1 (6 bases). The germline V gene has CDR1 SGHAT and CDR2 FQNNGV. This CDR3 comprises 16 residues. The V end lost 1 base, the J end lost 0 bases, and 13 bases lay between the germline ends. The CDR3 bases are TGTGCCAGCAGCTTAGTTCTAGGACAGCTCTCCTACGAGCAGTACTTC. Amino acid sequence: CASSLVLGQLSYEQYF.

The rearrangement joins TRBV6-1 to TRBJ1-1; no clear D. This CDR3 region has 10 residues. Trimming stripped 4 bases from V and 11 bases from J, with 8 bases between. Looked up from germline, CDR1 is MNHNS and CDR2 is SASEGT. The CDR3 sequence: CASSAIKAFF. The CDR3 nucleotides are TGTGCCAGCAGTGCGATAAAGGCTTTCTTT.

The chain combines TRBV5-6 with TRBJ2-3, with D perhaps being TRBD1 or TRBD2 (5 bases each). This CDR3 spans 16 amino acids. Trimming shortened V by 5 bases and J by 3 bases, and 19 bases separated the two germline ends. Germline CDR1 and CDR2: SGHDT and YYEEEE. The CDR3 sequence: CASRHKGDPGTDTQYF. In DNA, the CDR3 is TGTGCCAGCAGACATAAAGGGGATCCGGGAACAGATACGCAGTATTTT.

The CDR3 DNA reads as TGCGCCAGCAGCTTGGGGGGCCTCGGCTCCTACAATGAGCAGTTCTTC. Translated: CASSLGGLGSYNEQFF. The chain is built from TRBV5-1 and TRBJ2-1; D is perhaps TRBD1 (5 bases). Germline V CDR1 and CDR2: SGHRS, YFSETQ. This CDR3 is built from 16 residues. V dropped 0 bases and J dropped 0 bases, with 10 bases sitting between them.

Only a few counts were recorded for this clone. J is TRBJ2-7 and V is TRBV4-1, with TRBD1 as a possible D gene (6 bases). The CDR3 is 17 amino acids. Germline loops: CDR1 MGHRA, CDR2 YSYEKL. V lost 3 bases and J lost 0, with 18 bases in between. The CDR3 region has the DNA TGCGCCAGCAGCCAGGGGAGACAGGTCTATTACTCCTACGAGCAGTACTTC. It specifies CASSQGRQVYYSYEQYF.